This TCR beta chain was identified during a study of STAT3 mutations in large granular lymphocyte leukemia. Whole-study results and caveats: Every T-cell large granular lymphocyte leukemia patient had at least one immunodominant TCR beta clonotype.

There are a few counts of this clone. Its specificity is not known. V shed 6 bases and J shed 3 bases, with 14 bases lying between them. The CDR3 contains 14 residues. Germline V gene sequence: CDR1 MNHNY, CDR2 SVGAGI (reference sequence). Method: immunoSEQ multiplex PCR; TCRdb's copy keeps in-frame clones and lacks some. Of under 5,500 clones listed, 62% are singletons. Input material: PBMCs. This clonotype was obtained from a human donor with T large granular lymphocyte leukemia. Some clones in this sample may be carry-over from other donors' samples. The gene calls are TRBV6-6 and TRBJ1-2, with a tentative D call TRBD1 (5 bases). CDR3 sequence (DNA): TGTGCCAGCAGCTACGGGGCCGGCGACTATGGCTACACCTTC. It specifies CASSYGAGDYGYTF.